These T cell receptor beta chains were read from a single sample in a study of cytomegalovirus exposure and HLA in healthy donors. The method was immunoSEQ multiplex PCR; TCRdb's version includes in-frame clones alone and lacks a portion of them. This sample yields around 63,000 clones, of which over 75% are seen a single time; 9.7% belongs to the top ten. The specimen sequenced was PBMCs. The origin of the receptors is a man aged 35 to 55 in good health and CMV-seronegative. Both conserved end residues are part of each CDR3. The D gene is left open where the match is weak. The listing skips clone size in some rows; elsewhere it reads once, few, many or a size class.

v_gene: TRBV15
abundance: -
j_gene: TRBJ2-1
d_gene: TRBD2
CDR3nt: TGTGCCACCAGCAGAGGGTTGGCGGCGGGGGGGCAATACAATGAGCAGTTCTTC
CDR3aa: CATSRGLAAGGQYNEQFF

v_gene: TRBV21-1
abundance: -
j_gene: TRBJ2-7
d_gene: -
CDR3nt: TGTGCCAGCAGATACAGGGGCCCCATCTCCTACGAGCAGTACTTC
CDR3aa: CASRYRGPISYEQYF

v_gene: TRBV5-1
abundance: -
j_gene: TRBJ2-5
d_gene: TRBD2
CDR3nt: TGCGCCAGCAGCTTGGAGGGTAGCGGGCTAGAGACCCAGTACTTC
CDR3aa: CASSLEGSGLETQYF

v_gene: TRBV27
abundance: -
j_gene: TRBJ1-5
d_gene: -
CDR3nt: TGTGCCAGCACCGCTGTGGGGGGGGCTAATCAGCCCCAGCATTTT
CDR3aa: CASTAVGGANQPQHF

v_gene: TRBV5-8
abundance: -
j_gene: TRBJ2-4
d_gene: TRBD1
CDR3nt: TGTGCCAGCAGCTTGGTGGGACAGGCTCTATTC
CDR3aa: CASSLVGQALF

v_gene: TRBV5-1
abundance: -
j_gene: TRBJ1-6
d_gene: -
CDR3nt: TGCGCCAGCAGCCTGGGATTCGGGTCACCCCTCCACTTT
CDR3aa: CASSLGFGSPLHF

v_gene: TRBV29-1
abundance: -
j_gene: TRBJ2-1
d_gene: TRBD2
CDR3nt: TGCAGCGTTGAAGGGACCGCCGGGACTAGCCAAGGTAAAAGCTCCTACAATGAGCAGTTCTTC
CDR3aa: CSVEGTAGTSQGKSSYNEQFF

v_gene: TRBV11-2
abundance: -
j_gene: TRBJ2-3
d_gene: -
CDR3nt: TGTGCCAGCAGAACTGGGGGCCCCTTGGGGGCAGATACGCAGTATTTT
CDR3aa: CASRTGGPLGADTQYF

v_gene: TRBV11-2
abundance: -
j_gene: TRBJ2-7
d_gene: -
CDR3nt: TGTGCCAGCAGCCTACAGGAAGCCTACGAGCAGTACTTC
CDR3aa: CASSLQEAYEQYF

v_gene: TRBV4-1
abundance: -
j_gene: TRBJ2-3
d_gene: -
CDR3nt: TGCGCCAGCAGCCGCGGGACCCCGAGGGAAGATACGCAGTATTTT
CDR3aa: CASSRGTPREDTQYF

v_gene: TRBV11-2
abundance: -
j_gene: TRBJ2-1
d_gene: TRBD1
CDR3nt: TGTGCCAGCAGCTCCGGGACAGGGGCCAACAATGAGCAGTTCTTC
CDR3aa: CASSSGTGANNEQFF

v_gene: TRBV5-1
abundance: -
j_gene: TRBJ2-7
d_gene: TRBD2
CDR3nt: TGCGCCAGCAGCTGGACTAGCGGCTCCTACGAGCAGTACTTC
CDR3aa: CASSWTSGSYEQYF

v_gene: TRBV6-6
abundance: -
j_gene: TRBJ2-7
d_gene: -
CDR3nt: TGTGCCAGCAGTAGGGGGACCAGCTCCTACGAGCAGTACTTC
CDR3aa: CASSRGTSSYEQYF

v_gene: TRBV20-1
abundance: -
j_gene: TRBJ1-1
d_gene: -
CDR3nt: TGCAGTGCTGACCGGGACAAAGCTTTCTTT
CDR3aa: CSADRDKAFF

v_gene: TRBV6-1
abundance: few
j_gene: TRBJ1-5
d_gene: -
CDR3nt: TGTGCCAGCAGCGAAGAGGGGTGGAGCAATCAGCCCCAGCATTTT
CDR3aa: CASSEEGWSNQPQHF

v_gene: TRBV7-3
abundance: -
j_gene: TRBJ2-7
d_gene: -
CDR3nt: TGTGCCAGCAGCTCCTCCAGGGATTCCTACGAGCAGTACTTC
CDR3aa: CASSSSRDSYEQYF

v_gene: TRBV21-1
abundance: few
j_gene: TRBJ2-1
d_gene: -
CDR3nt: TGTGCCAGCAGCAAAGCGCTTCGGGCTAGCGGGAGCTATGAGCAGTTCTTC
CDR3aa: CASSKALRASGSYEQFF

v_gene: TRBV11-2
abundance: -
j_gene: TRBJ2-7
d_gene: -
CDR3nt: TGTGCCAGCAGCTTAGTAGCGGACTCCTACGAGCAGTACTTC
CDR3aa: CASSLVADSYEQYF

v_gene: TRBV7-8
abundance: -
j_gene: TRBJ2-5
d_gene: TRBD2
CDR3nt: TGTGCCAGCAGCTTAATCTGGCGGGGGGGAGAGACCCAGTACTTC
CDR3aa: CASSLIWRGGETQYF

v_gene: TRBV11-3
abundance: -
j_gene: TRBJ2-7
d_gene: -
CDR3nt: TGTGCCAGCTCCGGGACACCAGAAGAGCAGTACTTC
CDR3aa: CASSGTPEEQYF

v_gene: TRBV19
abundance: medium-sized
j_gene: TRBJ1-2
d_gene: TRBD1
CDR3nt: TGTGCCAGTAGTACTCCCGGGACAGGGACTGGCTACACCTTC
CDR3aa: CASSTPGTGTGYTF

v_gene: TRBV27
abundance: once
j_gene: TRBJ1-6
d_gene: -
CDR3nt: TGTGCCAGCAGTTGGACTTCAGGGGAATCCTATAATTCACCCCTCCACTTT
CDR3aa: CASSWTSGESYNSPLHF

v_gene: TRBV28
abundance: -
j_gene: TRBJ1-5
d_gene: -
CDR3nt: TGTGCCAGCAGTTCCACGAGGCCCCAGCATTTT
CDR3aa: CASSSTRPQHF

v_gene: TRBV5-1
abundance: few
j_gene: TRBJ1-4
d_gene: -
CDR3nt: TGCGCCAGCAGCGGGGGGACTTTGGAAAAACTGTTTTTT
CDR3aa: CASSGGTLEKLFF

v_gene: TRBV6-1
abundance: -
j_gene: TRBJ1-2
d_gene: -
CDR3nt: TGTGCCAGCAGGAACAGGGTGATGGGCTACACCTTC
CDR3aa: CASRNRVMGYTF

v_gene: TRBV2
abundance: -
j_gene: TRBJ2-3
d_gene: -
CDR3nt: TGTGCCAGCAGTTGGGGCCGGGGCACAGATACGCAGTATTTT
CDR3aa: CASSWGRGTDTQYF

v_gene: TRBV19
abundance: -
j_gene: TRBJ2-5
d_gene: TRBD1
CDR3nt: TGTGCCAGTACCTCCGGGACAGGGTGGGAGACCCAGTACTTC
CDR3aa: CASTSGTGWETQYF

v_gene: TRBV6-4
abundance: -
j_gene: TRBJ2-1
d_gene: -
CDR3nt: TGTGCCAGCAGTGTTGAGGTCTACAATGAGCAGTTCTTC
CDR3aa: CASSVEVYNEQFF

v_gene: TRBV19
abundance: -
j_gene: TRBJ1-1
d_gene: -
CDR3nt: TGTGCCAGTAGTATAGTAGTGAGCGCTGAAGCTTTCTTT
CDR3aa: CASSIVVSAEAFF

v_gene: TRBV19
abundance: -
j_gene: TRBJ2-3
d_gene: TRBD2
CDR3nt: TGTGCCAGTAGTATGTATGGCGGGAGGACTAGCACAGATACGCAGTATTTT
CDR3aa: CASSMYGGRTSTDTQYF

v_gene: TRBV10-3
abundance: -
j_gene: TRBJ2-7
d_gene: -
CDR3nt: TGTGCCATTGGAGTCGGTGAAAGACAGGTGGGCTACGAGCAGTACTTC
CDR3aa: CAIGVGERQVGYEQYF

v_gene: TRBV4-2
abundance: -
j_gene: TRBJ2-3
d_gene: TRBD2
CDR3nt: TGTGCCAGCAGCCAAGCGGGCGGGAGTAGTTCAGATACGCAGTATTTT
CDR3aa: CASSQAGGSSSDTQYF

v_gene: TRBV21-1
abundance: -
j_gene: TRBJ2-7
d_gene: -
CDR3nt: TGTGCCACCGCAGGGGGTTCTTTAGGCGAGCAGTACTTC
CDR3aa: CATAGGSLGEQYF

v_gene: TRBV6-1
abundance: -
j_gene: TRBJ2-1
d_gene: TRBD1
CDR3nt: TGTGCCAGCAGCGACAGGGCTGTGTACAATGAGCAGTTCTTC
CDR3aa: CASSDRAVYNEQFF

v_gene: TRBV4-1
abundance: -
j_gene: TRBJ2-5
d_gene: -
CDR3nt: TGCGCCAGCAGCCAATTTGGTATCGGGGAGACCCAGTACTTC
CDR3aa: CASSQFGIGETQYF

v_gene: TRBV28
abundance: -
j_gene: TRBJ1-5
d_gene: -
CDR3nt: TGTGCCAGCTTCAGTGGGTCGGGGGGTCAGCCCCAGCATTTT
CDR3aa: CASFSGSGGQPQHF

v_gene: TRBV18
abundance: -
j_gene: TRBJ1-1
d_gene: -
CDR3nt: TGTGCCAGCTCACCGATCCGGGGGGCGAACACTGAAGCTTTCTTT
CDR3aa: CASSPIRGANTEAFF

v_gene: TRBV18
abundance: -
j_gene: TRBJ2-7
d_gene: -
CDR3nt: TGTGCCAGCTCACCAAGGGGCGGGACCTACGAGCAGTACTTC
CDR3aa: CASSPRGGTYEQYF

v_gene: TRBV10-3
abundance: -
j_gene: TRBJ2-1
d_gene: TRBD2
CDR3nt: TGTGCCATCAGTGAGAGGGGTAGCGGGGGTGCTTACAATGAGCAGTTCTTC
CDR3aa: CAISERGSGGAYNEQFF

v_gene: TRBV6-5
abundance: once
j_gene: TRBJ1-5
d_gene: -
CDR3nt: TGTGCCAGCAGTGTAAATGCGAATCAGCCCCAGCATTTT
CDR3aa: CASSVNANQPQHF

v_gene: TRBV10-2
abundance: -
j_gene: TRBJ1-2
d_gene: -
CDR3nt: TGCGCCATCCAGGGGACACCTCTATTTAGTGGTGGCTACACCTTC
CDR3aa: CAIQGTPLFSGGYTF

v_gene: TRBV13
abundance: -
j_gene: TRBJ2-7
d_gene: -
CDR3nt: TGTGCCAGCAGCTTATTTTCAGGTCACGAGCAGTACTTC
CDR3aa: CASSLFSGHEQYF

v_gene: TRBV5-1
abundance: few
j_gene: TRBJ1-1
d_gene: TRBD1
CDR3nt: TGCGCCAGCAGCTGGGGGACAGGGTCGGCCACTGAAGCTTTCTTT
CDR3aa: CASSWGTGSATEAFF

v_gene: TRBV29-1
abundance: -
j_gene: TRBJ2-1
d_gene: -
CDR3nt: TGCAGCGTTGTTAGACTATCGGACAATGAGCAGTTCTTC
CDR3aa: CSVVRLSDNEQFF

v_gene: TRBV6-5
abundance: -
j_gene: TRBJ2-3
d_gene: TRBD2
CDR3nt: TGTGCCAGCAGCCGGGGGGGTTACACAGATACGCAGTATTTT
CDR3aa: CASSRGGYTDTQYF

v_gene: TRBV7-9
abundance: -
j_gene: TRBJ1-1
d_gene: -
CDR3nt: TGTGCCAGCACCCCCTTCGGGGGGGCGAACACTGAAGCTTTCTTT
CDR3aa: CASTPFGGANTEAFF

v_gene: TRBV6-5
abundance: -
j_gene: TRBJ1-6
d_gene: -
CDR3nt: TGTGCCAGCAGTTATGGGCTGAATAATTCACCCCTCCACTTT
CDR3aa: CASSYGLNNSPLHF

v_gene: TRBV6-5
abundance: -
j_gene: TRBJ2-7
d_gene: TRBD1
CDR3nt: TGTGCCAGCAGTTACGGGACAGGCGTCTACGAGCAGTACTTC
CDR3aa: CASSYGTGVYEQYF

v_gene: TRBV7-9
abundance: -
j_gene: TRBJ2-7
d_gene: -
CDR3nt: TGTGCCAGCAGCTTAGTATGGTCCTACGAGCAGTACTTC
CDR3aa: CASSLVWSYEQYF

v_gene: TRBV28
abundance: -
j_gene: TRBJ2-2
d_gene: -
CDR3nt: TGTGCCAGCAGTTCTATACAGAAAGTTCCCGGGGAGCTGTTTTTT
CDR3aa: CASSSIQKVPGELFF

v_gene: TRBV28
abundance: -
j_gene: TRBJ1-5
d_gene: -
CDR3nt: TGTGCCAGCAGGGAGGGTGGCAATCAGCCCCAGCATTTT
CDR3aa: CASREGGNQPQHF

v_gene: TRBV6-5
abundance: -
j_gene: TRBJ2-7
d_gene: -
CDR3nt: TGTGCCAGCAGTGAATCCTGGGGACTCCGCGAGCAGTACTTC
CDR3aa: CASSESWGLREQYF

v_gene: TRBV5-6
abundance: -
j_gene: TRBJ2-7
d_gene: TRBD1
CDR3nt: TGTGCCAGCAGCGACTTCACAGGGGGTGGTCAGTACTTC
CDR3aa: CASSDFTGGGQYF

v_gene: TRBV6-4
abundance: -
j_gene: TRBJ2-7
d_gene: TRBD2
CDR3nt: TGTGCCAGCAGTGACTCACAAGCGGGAGACTACGAGCAGTACTTC
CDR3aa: CASSDSQAGDYEQYF